This TCR beta chain emerged from a study of CD8 T cells in Susac syndrome. About the research overall: There were about six sequenced Susac syndrome patients with active disease and about 8 in remission.

Study outcomes and limitations: The CD4+ T cell repertoires from Susac syndrome exhibited no clonal expansion.

Germline V gene data show CDR1 as SEHNR and CDR2 as FQNEAQ (reference sequence). Trimming took off 1 base at V and 0 bases at J, with 9 bases between the two ends. CDR3 length: 16 amino acids. The RNA, about 0.45 to 1 ug, was put through reverse transcription using random hexamers. Multiplex PCR with immunoSEQ amplified the TCR beta CDR3 across 54 Vbeta and 13 Jbeta. Using its own MiXCR run on the immunoSEQ multiplex PCR reads, TCRdb lists one record per CDR3 protein. The sample records under 200,000 distinct CDR3 sequences, approximately 95% being singletons. In regard to this clonotype: What it binds is unknown.

Sequencing input: CD4+ T cells from PBMCs. This clonotype was sampled from a human donor with Susac syndrome. The chain joins TRBV7-9 to TRBJ2-2; D gene unclear. This chain's CDR3 is CASSLVVAPNTGELFF. CDR3 sequence (DNA): TGTGCCAGCAGCTTAGTTGTGGCACCGAACACCGGGGAGCTGTTTTTT.